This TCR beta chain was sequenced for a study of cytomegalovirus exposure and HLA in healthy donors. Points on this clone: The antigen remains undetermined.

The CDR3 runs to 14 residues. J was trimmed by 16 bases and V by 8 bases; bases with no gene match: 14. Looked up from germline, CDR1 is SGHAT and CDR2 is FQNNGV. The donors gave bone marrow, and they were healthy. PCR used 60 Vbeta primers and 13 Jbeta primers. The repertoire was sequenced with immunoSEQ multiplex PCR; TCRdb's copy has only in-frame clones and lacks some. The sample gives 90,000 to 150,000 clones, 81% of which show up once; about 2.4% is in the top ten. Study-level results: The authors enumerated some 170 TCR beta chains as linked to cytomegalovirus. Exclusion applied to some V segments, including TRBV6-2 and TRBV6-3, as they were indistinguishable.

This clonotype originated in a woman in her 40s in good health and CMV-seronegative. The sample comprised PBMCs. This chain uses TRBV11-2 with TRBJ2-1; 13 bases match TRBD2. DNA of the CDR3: TGTGCCAGCGACGTTACTAGCGGGGGGGTATTGAGATTCTTC. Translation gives CASDVTSGGVLRFF.